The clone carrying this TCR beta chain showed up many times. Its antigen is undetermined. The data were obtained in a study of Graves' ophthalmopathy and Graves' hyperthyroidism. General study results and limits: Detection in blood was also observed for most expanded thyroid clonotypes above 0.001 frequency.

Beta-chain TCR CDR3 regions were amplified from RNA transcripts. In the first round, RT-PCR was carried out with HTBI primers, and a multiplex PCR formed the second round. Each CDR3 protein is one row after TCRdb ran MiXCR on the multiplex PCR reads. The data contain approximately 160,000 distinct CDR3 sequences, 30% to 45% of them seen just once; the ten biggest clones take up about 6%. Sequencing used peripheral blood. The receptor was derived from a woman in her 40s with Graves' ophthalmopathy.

The CDR3 coding sequence is TGTGCCAGCAGCCCCTATGGCGCTTCACCCCTCCACTTT. Encoded protein: CASSPYGASPLHF. This chain connects TRBV2 to TRBJ1-6, with unresolved D. Per germline, CDR1 SNHLY and CDR2 FYNNEI. V lost 6 bases, J lost 9 bases, and 12 bases lay in between. The CDR3 spans 13 residues.